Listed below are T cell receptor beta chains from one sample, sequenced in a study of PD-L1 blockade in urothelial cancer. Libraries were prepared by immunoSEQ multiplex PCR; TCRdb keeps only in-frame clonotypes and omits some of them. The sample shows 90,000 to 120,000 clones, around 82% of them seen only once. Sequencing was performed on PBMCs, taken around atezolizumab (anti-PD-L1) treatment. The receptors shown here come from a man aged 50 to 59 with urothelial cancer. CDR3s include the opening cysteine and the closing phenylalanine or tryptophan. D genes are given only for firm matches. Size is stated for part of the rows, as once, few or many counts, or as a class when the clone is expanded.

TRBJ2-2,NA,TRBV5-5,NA,TGTGCCAGCAGCCCGAGAACCGGGGAGCTGTTTTTT,CASSPRTGELFF
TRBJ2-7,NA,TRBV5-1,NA,TGCGCCAGCAGCGACGGACTCCCCACCGAGGGCGAGCAGTACTTC,CASSDGLPTEGEQYF
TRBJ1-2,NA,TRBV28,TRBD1,TGTGCCAGCAGGACAGGGGGGCGAGTGGATGGCTACACCTTC,CASRTGGRVDGYTF
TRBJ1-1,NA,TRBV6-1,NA,TGTGCCACTCGGTCGTACGGGAACACTGAAGCTTTCTTT,CATRSYGNTEAFF
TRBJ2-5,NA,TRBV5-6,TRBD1,TGTGCCAGCAGCGGGCGGGGACAGGGAGGTATAGAGACCCAGTACTTC,CASSGRGQGGIETQYF
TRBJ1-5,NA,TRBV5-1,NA,TGCACCAGCAGCTCCACGGGGGATCAGCCCCAGCATTTT,CTSSSTGDQPQHF
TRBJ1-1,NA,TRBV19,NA,TGTGCCAGTAGTTTCTCGTGGCTGGGACACCTAAACACTGAAGCTTTCTTT,CASSFSWLGHLNTEAFF
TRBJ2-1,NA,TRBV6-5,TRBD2,TGTGCCAGCAGTTCCCCCTCCGGACTAGCCTACAATGAGCAGTTCTTC,CASSSPSGLAYNEQFF
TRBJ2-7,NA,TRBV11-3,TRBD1,TGTGCCAGCAGCCTTCGACAGGGTAACTACGAGCAGTACTTC,CASSLRQGNYEQYF
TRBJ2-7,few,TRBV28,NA,TGTGCCAGCAGGTACGGGAGTATGGCCTACGAGCAGTACTTC,CASRYGSMAYEQYF
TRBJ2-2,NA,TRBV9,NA,TGTGCCAGCGGATCAGGGAACACCGGGGAGCTGTTTTTT,CASGSGNTGELFF
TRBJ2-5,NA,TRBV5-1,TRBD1,TGCGCCAGCAGCTTGGGGGGACAGGGGTCGCAAGAGACCCAGTACTTC,CASSLGGQGSQETQYF
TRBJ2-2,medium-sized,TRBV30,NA,TGTGCCTGGAGTCTTGGACAGCCCACCGGGGAGCTGTTTTTT,CAWSLGQPTGELFF
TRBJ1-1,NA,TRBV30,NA,TGTGCCTGGAGTGCCATGAACACTGAAGCTTTCTTT,CAWSAMNTEAFF
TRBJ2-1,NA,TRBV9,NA,TGTGCCAGCAGCGTAGTGGGGGGAGGAATGAATGAGCAGTTCTTC,CASSVVGGGMNEQFF
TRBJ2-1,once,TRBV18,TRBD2,TGTGCCAGCTCACCACGTACTAGCGCCTACAATGAGCAGTTCTTC,CASSPRTSAYNEQFF
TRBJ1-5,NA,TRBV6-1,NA,TGTGCCAGCAGGGCCGCGACAGGTTTGCAGCCCCAGCATTTT,CASRAATGLQPQHF
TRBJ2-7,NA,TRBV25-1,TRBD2,TGTGCCAGCAGTGACAATACCGGGGGGTACGAGCAGTACTTC,CASSDNTGGYEQYF
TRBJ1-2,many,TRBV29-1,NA,TGCAGCGTTGACCCACAGAGAGACTATGGCTACACCTTC,CSVDPQRDYGYTF
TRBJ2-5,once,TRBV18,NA,TGTGCCAGCTCACCACCAGCCCCTGTGGAGACCCAGTACTTC,CASSPPAPVETQYF
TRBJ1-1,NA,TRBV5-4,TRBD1,TGTGCCAGCAGCATACAGGGGGCAGAGTTCACTGAAGCTTTCTTT,CASSIQGAEFTEAFF
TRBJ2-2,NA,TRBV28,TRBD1,TGTGCCACCTGGACAGGGCTGAACACCGGGGAGCTGTTTTTT,CATWTGLNTGELFF
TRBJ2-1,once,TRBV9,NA,TGTGCCAACGGGAAGCGGGTGAGCTCCTACAATGAGCAGTTCTTC,CANGKRVSSYNEQFF
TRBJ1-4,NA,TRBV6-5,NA,TGTGCCAGCAGCAGTATTGGTGAAAAACTGTTTTTT,CASSSIGEKLFF